This T cell receptor (beta chain) was captured in a study of cytomegalovirus exposure and HLA in healthy donors. The study's findings and limits: Later analysis identified a missense DCLRE1C variant that was linked to TCR beta V- and J-gene trimming.

Researchers ran the PCR with 60 Vbeta and 13 Jbeta primers. The protocol was immunoSEQ multiplex PCR, while the TCRdb copy is restricted to in-frame clones and leaves out a portion. The table lists approximately 190,000 clones, approximately 85% of them singletons. V lost 2 bases, J lost 0 bases, and 8 bases lay in between. The CDR3 covers 15 residues. Germline CDR1 SGHTA, CDR2 FQGTGA. This clone was picked up a small number of times. No antigen is known for it. This clonotype originated in a young woman in good health and CMV-seronegative. Specimen: PBMCs. V and J are TRBV7-3 and TRBJ2-1, with D maybe TRBD2 (5 bases). CDR3 residues: CASSLSTSSYNEQFF. The CDR3, as DNA: TGTGCCAGCAGCTTATCAACTAGCTCCTACAATGAGCAGTTCTTC.